The next 2 T cell receptor beta chains were all read from a single sample in a study of technical replicates of blood from several donors. Produced via immunoSEQ multiplex PCR; TCRdb's table is partial and in-frame only. The repertoire has 55,000 to 75,000 clones, over 85% of them found once; the top ten carry roughly 4%. Sequencing was carried out using PBMCs. These receptors originate from a human donor in good health. Some clones in this sample may be carry-over from other donors' samples.

The chain couples TRBV18 to TRBJ2-7; maybe TRBD2 (6 bases). Germline lookup yields CDR1 KGHSH and CDR2 LQKENI. V lost 6 bases and J lost 2, with 17 bases in between. The CDR3 contains 15 residues. As DNA, the CDR3 is TGTGCCAGCTCTCGAGGGGCCTGGGGGGCCTACGAGCAGTACTTC. Its protein product is CASSRGAWGAYEQYF.

J is TRBJ1-5 and V is TRBV7-9, with a tentative D call TRBD1 (5 bases). The V gene lost 5 bases and the J gene lost 8 bases, with 22 bases spanning the gap. CDR3 length equals 16 residues. Germline CDR1 is SEHNR and CDR2 is FQNEAQ (reference sequence). The CDR3 DNA sequence: TGTGCCAGCAGCACGGGTGAGAAGGGGCAGGGTGAGCCCCAGCATTTT. Residues: CASSTGEKGQGEPQHF.